The 20 T cell receptor beta chains in this list originate from one sample, sequenced in a study of blood T cell repertoires in COVID-19. Some clones are missing from TCRdb's copy, which holds only in-frame ones; the method was immunoSEQ multiplex PCR. The sample carries about 210,000 clones, 65% to 85% recorded once. Sequencing was carried out using PBMCs or T cells enriched from blood (not recorded which). The source is a man aged 30-40 years with acute COVID-19.

The chain uses TRBV15 and TRBJ1-2; no clear D gene. The CDR3 is 17 residues long. Trimming cost V 0 bases and J 5 bases, with 19 bases left between them. The V gene's germline CDR1 is LNHNV and CDR2 YYDKDF (reference sequence). CDR3 in amino acids: CATSRDSLGVPGYGYTF. For the CDR3, the DNA is TGTGCCACCAGCAGAGATTCGCTTGGAGTTCCGGGGTATGGCTACACCTTC. The full variable domain, its missing parts supplied by reference TRBV15 and TRBJ1-2, is DAMVIQNPRYQVTQFGKPVTLSCSQTLNHNVMYWYQQKSSQAPKLLFHYYDKDFNNEADTPDNFQSRRPNTSFCFLDIRSPGLGDTAMYLCATSRDSLGVPGYGYTFGSGTRLTVV.

This clone has more than one count but fewer than ten. The J gene is TRBJ1-5, the V gene TRBV5-1; possibly TRBD1 for D (6 bases). The CDR3 consists of 13 residues. V was pared by 4 bases and J by 7 bases, with 12 bases between. Germline V lookup: CDR1 SGHRS, CDR2 YFSETQ. CDR3 nucleotides: TGCGCCAGCAGCCCTACAGGGTTCCAGCCCCAGCATTTT. It yields the protein CASSPTGFQPQHF.

This chain links TRBV6-5 with TRBJ1-5, with TRBD1 as a possible D gene (5 bases). This CDR3 comprises 15 residues. Germline V gene data show CDR1 as MNHEY and CDR2 as SVGAGI. V was pared by 6 bases and J by 3 bases, with 15 bases between. This CDR3 is CASRGGRENNQPQHF. CDR3 coding DNA: TGTGCCAGCAGGGGTGGCAGGGAAAACAATCAGCCCCAGCATTTT.

This clone was recorded once. The chain combines TRBV12-5 with TRBJ2-3, with 10 bases aligning to TRBD2. This CDR3 has 18 residues. V dropped 0 bases and J dropped 4; count of bases not matched to a gene: 10. Germline-derived CDR1 and CDR2 are LGHNT and FRNRAP. CDR3 sequence (DNA): TGTGCTAGTGGTTTGGTAATAGCTGCTAGCGGGGGCGCAGATACGCAGTATTTT. This encodes CASGLVIAASGGADTQYF. Using reference TRBV12-5 and TRBJ2-3 for the parts outside the CDR3, the full variable domain is DARVTQTPRHKVTEMGQEVTMRCQPILGHNTVFWYRQTMMQGLELLAYFRNRAPLDDSGMPKDRFSAEMPDATLATLKIQPSEPRDSAVYFCASGLVIAASGGADTQYFGPGTRLTVL.

The V and J genes are TRBV5-4 and TRBJ2-3; perhaps TRBD1 as D (6 bases). V dropped 2 bases and J dropped 1 base, with 20 bases sitting between them. Germline CDR1 is SGHNT and CDR2 is YYREEE (reference sequence). The CDR3 length is 18 residues. This CDR3 is CASSLGTFGGAGTDTQYF. CDR3 bases: TGTGCCAGCAGCTTAGGAACGTTTGGGGGCGCAGGCACAGATACGCAGTATTTT.

The rearrangement links TRBV7-3 to TRBJ2-3, with D possibly TRBD1 on 6 matching bases. With 2 bases removed from V and 0 bases from J, the gap between germline ends came to 9 bases. The CDR3 is made up of 15 amino acids. CDR1 and CDR2 from the germline V gene are SGHTA and FQGTGA. CDR3 sequence: CASSLGGASTDTQYF. DNA for the CDR3: TGTGCCAGCAGCTTAGGGGGCGCGAGCACAGATACGCAGTATTTT.

The chain has TRBV15 and TRBJ2-2; TRBD2 aligns across 13 bases. CDR3 length: 16 amino acids. Germline V gives CDR1 LNHNV, CDR2 YYDKDF (reference sequence). After removal of 6 bases from V and 0 bases from J, the junction contained 1 base not matched to a gene. This chain's CDR3 is CATSGTSGANTGELFF. CDR3 coding DNA: TGTGCCACCAGTGGGACTAGCGGGGCGAACACCGGGGAGCTGTTTTTT.

The rearrangement uses TRBV10-3 and TRBJ2-7; 16 nucleotides align to TRBD2. CDR3 length: 16 residues. Germline V CDR1 and CDR2: ENHRY, SYGVKD. V shed 6 bases, J shed 5 bases, and the junction held 7 bases outside the gene matches. The CDR3 DNA reads TGTGCCATCAGGCCGGGACTAGCGGGGGGGCCGGACGAGCAGTACTTC. This encodes CAIRPGLAGGPDEQYF.

This rearrangement joins TRBV7-3 to TRBJ2-5; D is possibly TRBD1 (6 bases). Germline CDR1 SGHTA, CDR2 FQGTGA. The CDR3 consists of 15 residues. The V gene lost 0 bases and the J gene lost 3 bases, with 11 bases spanning the gap. The CDR3 DNA is TGTGCCAGCAGCTTAACGGGGGCAGGGGAAGAGACCCAGTACTTC. Protein product: CASSLTGAGEETQYF.

This rearrangement joins TRBV5-1 to TRBJ2-1; TRBD1 matches at 9 bases. Germline trimming cut 4 bases from V and 4 bases from J; bases unmatched to any gene: 9. Germline V lookup: CDR1 SGHRS, CDR2 YFSETQ. The CDR3 contains 16 residues. The CDR3 DNA is TGCGCCAGCAGCCCACTTCTAGGACAGGGGTACAATGAGCAGTTCTTC. Residues: CASSPLLGQGYNEQFF.

V and J are TRBV20-1 and TRBJ2-7, with a weak D call TRBD2 (7 bases). CDR1 and CDR2 from the germline V gene are DFQATT and SNEGSKA (reference sequence). The CDR3 is made up of 15 amino acids. V shed 3 bases and J shed 0 bases, with 15 bases lying between them. CDR3 sequence (DNA): TGCAGTGCTAGTAGGTCGGGGGGCGCCTCCTACGAGCAGTACTTC. Translated, it gives CSASRSGGASYEQYF.

The rearrangement uses TRBV14 and TRBJ1-6; D gene unclear. The V gene's germline CDR1 is SGHDN and CDR2 FVKESK. V lost 4 bases and J 6 bases, leaving 16 bases between the germline ends. This CDR3 is built from 16 residues. The CDR3 reads CASSLEGMDPNSPLHF. CDR3 DNA sequence: TGTGCCAGCAGCCTTGAGGGCATGGATCCTAATTCACCCCTCCACTTT. Full variable domain (remainder filled in from reference TRBV14 and TRBJ1-6): EAGVTQFPSHSVIEKGQTVTLRCDPISGHDNLYWYRRVMGKEIKFLLHFVKESKQDESGMPNNRFLAERTGGTYSTLKVQPAELEDSGVYFCASSLEGMDPNSPLHFGNGTRLTVT.

This clone was seen only once. The rearrangement uses TRBV6-5 and TRBJ2-7; D is ambiguous. The CDR3 is 13 residues long. CDR1 is MNHEY and CDR2 is SVGAGI in the germline V gene. The germline V and J ends were trimmed by 0 bases and 3 bases, with 6 bases remaining between them. CDR3 region: CASSYSTSYEQYF. As DNA, the CDR3 is TGTGCCAGCAGTTACTCCACGAGCTACGAGCAGTACTTC.

V is TRBV25-1 and J is TRBJ1-1; the match to TRBD1 covers 7 bases. The CDR3 extends over 14 amino acids. Germline V gene sequence: CDR1 MGHDK, CDR2 SYGVNS. Trimming at V came to 4 bases and at J to 1 base, leaving 3 bases not matched to a gene. The CDR3 loop is CASSVSGGNTEAFF. The CDR3 DNA is TGTGCCAGCAGTGTGTCAGGGGGGAACACTGAAGCTTTCTTT.

J is TRBJ1-5 and V is TRBV28; a possible D gene is TRBD1 (5 bases). This CDR3 is built from 20 residues. Germline CDR1 reads MDHEN; CDR2 reads SYDVKM. Trimming pared 2 bases from V and 0 bases from J, leaving 23 bases between. CDR3 sequence reads: CASSLKALGTGTYSNQPQHF. DNA for the CDR3: TGTGCCAGCAGTTTAAAAGCCCTCGGGACGGGGACTTATAGCAATCAGCCCCAGCATTTT.

V usage is TRBV15 and J usage is TRBJ2-7; D gene uncertain. Germline CDR1 and CDR2: LNHNV and YYDKDF (reference sequence). V was clipped by 3 bases and J by 0 bases, with 9 bases between them. The CDR3 contains 14 residues. Here the CDR3 DNA reads TGTGCCACCAGCAGCGGCGGCAGCTCCTACGAGCAGTACTTC. Translation gives CATSSGGSSYEQYF.

The J gene is TRBJ2-5, the V gene TRBV5-4; TRBD1 matches at 9 bases. Trimming cost V 4 bases and J 5 bases; bases outside gene matches: 9. Germline CDR1 reads SGHNT; CDR2 reads YYREEE (reference sequence). This CDR3 spans 15 amino acids. CDR3 coding DNA: TGTGCCAGCAGCCGGTTACAGGGGGCTGAGGAGACCCAGTACTTC. Translated: CASSRLQGAEETQYF.

V is TRBV28 and J is TRBJ2-1, with TRBD1 matching 10 bases. This CDR3 comprises 18 residues. Trimming removed 9 bases from V and 8 bases from J; junction bases left unmatched: 22. Germline CDR1 reads MDHEN; CDR2 reads SYDVKM. The CDR3 reads CASPPHIPGQGLLDEQFF. CDR3 in DNA: TGTGCCAGTCCCCCTCACATTCCGGGACAGGGGTTACTGGATGAGCAGTTCTTC.

V gene TRBV7-6 combines with J gene TRBJ1-6; no clear D gene. V was shortened by 3 bases and J by 4 bases, with 10 bases between the two germline ends. This CDR3 comprises 15 residues. CDR1 is SGHVS and CDR2 is FNYEAQ in the germline V gene. CDR3 in amino acids: CASSFGGYYNSPLHF. In DNA, the CDR3 is TGTGCCAGCAGCTTCGGCGGATATTATAATTCACCCCTCCACTTT.

The J gene is TRBJ1-2, the V gene TRBV5-1; D unresolved. CDR1 and CDR2 from the germline V gene are SGHRS and YFSETQ. CDR3 length: 14 amino acids. With 1 base removed from V and 3 bases from J, the gap between germline ends came to 10 bases. This CDR3 reads CASSLYAGDYGYTF. DNA for the CDR3: TGCGCCAGCAGCTTGTATGCCGGTGACTATGGCTACACCTTC.